This T cell receptor beta chain comes out of a study of T cell repertoires in cytomegalovirus infection. This clonotype was seen a handful of times. No antigen is known for it. Germline loops: CDR1 LNHDA, CDR2 SQIVND (reference sequence). V lost 4 bases, J lost 2 bases, and 5 bases stayed unmatched. This CDR3 has 14 amino acids. From the reads, TCRdb called clonotypes with MiXCR, one entry per CDR3 protein. Among about 100,000 distinct CDR3 sequences listed, around 45% were seen once. The sample in question was CD8+ T cells from cultured PBMCs, obtained from culture after CMV antigen stimulation. J is TRBJ2-7 and V is TRBV19; 7 bases fit TRBD1. This TCR was recovered from a human donor in good health (CMV status not recorded). Some clones in this sample may be carry-over from other donors' samples. CDR3 sequence: CASSTRDSAYEQYF. The CDR3 DNA reads as TGTGCCAGTAGTACCCGGGACAGCGCCTACGAGCAGTACTTC.